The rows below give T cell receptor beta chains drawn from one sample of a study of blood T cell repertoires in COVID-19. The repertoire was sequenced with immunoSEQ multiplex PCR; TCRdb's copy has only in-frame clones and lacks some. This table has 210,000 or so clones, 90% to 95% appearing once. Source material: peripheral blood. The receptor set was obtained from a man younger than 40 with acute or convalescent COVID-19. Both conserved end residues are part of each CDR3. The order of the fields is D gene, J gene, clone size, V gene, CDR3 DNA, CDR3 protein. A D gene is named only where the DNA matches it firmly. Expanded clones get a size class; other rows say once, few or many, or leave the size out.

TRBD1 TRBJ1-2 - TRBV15 TGTGCCACCAGCAGATTCGAGGGACAGGGGGCTAGTGGCTACACCTTC CATSRFEGQGASGYTF
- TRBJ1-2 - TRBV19 TGTGCCAGTAGTTGGAGTTCAGGGCGTTTGTATGGCTACACCTTC CASSWSSGRLYGYTF
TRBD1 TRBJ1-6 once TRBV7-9 TGTGCCAGCAGCTTATCCCAGGGGGCTGGTTCACCCCTCCACTTT CASSLSQGAGSPLHF
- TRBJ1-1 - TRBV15 TGTGCCACCAGCAGAGCGGGGAACACTGAAGCTTTCTTT CATSRAGNTEAFF
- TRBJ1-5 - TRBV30 TGTGCCTGGAGTCGAGGCCCCAATCAGCCCCAGCATTTT CAWSRGPNQPQHF
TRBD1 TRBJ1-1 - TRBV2 TGTGCCAGCCGACAGGGGGAACCTTTTGAAGCTTTCTTT CASRQGEPFEAFF
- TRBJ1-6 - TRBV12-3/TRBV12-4 TGTGCCAGCAGTTACCGGGGGGATTCACCCCTCCACTTT CASSYRGDSPLHF
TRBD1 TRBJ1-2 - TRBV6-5 TGTGCCAGCAGTTACTCCGGGACAGGGGCTGGCTACACCTTC CASSYSGTGAGYTF
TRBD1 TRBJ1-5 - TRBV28 TGTGCCAGCAGCCCCGCCAGACAGGGGGCTTGGAATCAGCCCCAGCATTTT CASSPARQGAWNQPQHF
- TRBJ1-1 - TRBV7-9 TGTGCCAGCAGCTTGGGGGCGAATGCTTTCTTT CASSLGANAFF
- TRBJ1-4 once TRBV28 TGTGCCAGCACCCCCCACGCCATGAGTGAAAAACTGTTTTTT CASTPHAMSEKLFF